Listed below are T cell receptor beta chains from one sample, sequenced in a study of blood T cell repertoires in COVID-19. Sequencing used immunoSEQ multiplex PCR; TCRdb keeps in-frame clones, though not all of them. The sample consists of a few hundred thousand clones, around nine tenths of them appearing once. Source material: PBMCs or T cells enriched from blood (not recorded which). Every receptor here comes from a woman aged 40 to 50 who had recovered from COVID-19. The CDR3 runs from the conserved cysteine through the conserved F or W. Each record gives: J gene, V gene, CDR3 protein.

TRBJ2-1 TRBV4-3 CASSQVGPTGGPLSEQFF
TRBJ1-4 TRBV18 CASSPEGVANEKLFF
TRBJ2-5 TRBV28 CASSQRTSGNYETQYF
TRBJ1-4 TRBV19 CASSIVYRDPNEKLFF
TRBJ1-5 TRBV27 CASKRASNQPQHF
TRBJ2-7 TRBV7-9 CASSLGGTSGNGEQYF
TRBJ1-3 TRBV20-1 CSGGSGNTIYF
TRBJ2-5 TRBV27 CASRAVSLETQYF
TRBJ1-1 TRBV14 CASSQGNPTTERAFF
TRBJ2-3 TRBV9 CASSAYTDTQYF
TRBJ2-1 TRBV6-2/TRBV6-3 CASNPVGGRAGTRLNPGDYNEQFF
TRBJ2-5 TRBV2 CASTQGQGETQYF
TRBJ2-5 TRBV10-3 CAISGGTGTETQYF
TRBJ2-7 TRBV28 CASSLLPSTGTGSEQYF
TRBJ2-2 TRBV7-8 CASSFEGRLIVGELFF
TRBJ2-3 TRBV6-5 CASSYYIAGVGDTQYF
TRBJ2-5 TRBV6-5 CASSYSTGVPETQYF
TRBJ2-7 TRBV10-3 CAISVSVLARSGEQYF
TRBJ2-1 TRBV6-4 CASSEGGSYNEQFF
TRBJ2-7 TRBV9 CASSVDIRAYEQYF
TRBJ2-5 TRBV28 CASRASTGTIQETQYF
TRBJ2-2 TRBV23-1 CASRSGQGVGELFF
TRBJ1-4 TRBV11-2 CASSFDRANEKLFF
TRBJ1-1 TRBV5-1 CASSRGGSGNTEAFF
TRBJ1-1 TRBV13 CASRGTGMTEAFF
TRBJ2-2 TRBV7-8 CASSLVSGRVDTGELFF